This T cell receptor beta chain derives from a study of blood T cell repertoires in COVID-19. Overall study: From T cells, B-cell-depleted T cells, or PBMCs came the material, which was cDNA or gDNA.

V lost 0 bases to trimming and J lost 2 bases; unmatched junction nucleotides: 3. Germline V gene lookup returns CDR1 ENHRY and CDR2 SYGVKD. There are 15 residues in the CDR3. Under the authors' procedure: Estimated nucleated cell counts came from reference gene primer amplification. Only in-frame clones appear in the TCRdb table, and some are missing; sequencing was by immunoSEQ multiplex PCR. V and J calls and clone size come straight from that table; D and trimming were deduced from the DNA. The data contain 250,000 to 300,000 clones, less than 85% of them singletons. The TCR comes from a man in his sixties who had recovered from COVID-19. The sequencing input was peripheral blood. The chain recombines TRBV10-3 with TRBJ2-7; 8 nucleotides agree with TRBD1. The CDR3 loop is CAISESDRATYEQYF. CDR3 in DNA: TGTGCCATCAGTGAGTCGGACAGGGCAACCTACGAGCAGTACTTC.